The 27 T cell receptor beta chains in this list originate from one sample, sequenced in a study of T-cell memory formation after mild COVID-19 (dated by TCRdb to about 2021). Library preparation used 5' RACE. The sequencing machine was an Illumina NovaSeq 6000. Starting from the raw public reads, TCRdb applied fastp trimming at Q25, assembled clones with MiXCR and retained in-frame beta chains. Rows matching on CDR3 protein sequence are summarized as one entry with the most common DNA and genes. The sample table records some 150,000 distinct CDR3 sequences; roughly 13% of these occur just once. The top ten clones comprise 28% of the sample. Input material: PBMCs or a T cell subset sorted from them (not recorded which). Source of these receptors: an adult woman who had mild COVID-19 (a few samples of this study predate the infection). The sample titles of this study are shuffled in the database, so cell type and time point are left out; the donor was told from shared clones.

The CDR3 is CASSQAHRSVTPYGYTF. DNA for the CDR3: TGCGCCAGCAGCCAAGCCCATCGCTCGGTTACCCCCTATGGCTACACCTTC. The chain uses TRBV4-1 and TRBJ1-2; D gene ambiguous. Trimming stripped 1 base from V and 4 bases from J, with 19 bases between. This CDR3 has 17 amino acids. Germline V gene sequence: CDR1 MGHRA, CDR2 YSYEKL.

This clonotype was counted at least ten times. This sequence joins TRBV12-3 or TRBV12-4 and TRBJ1-4; D unresolved. The CDR3 length is 15 residues. V lost 3 bases, J lost 7 bases, and 15 bases lay in between. CDR3 sequence (DNA): TGTGCCAGCAGTTTGGCGGGATCGCGACGTGAAAAACTGTTTTTT. Translated: CASSLAGSRREKLFF.

This clonotype was observed a few times. The chain is built from TRBV7-3 and TRBJ2-3, with 10 bases aligning to TRBD2. V lost 5 bases, J lost 4 bases, and 6 bases stayed unmatched. In germline, CDR1 is SGHTA, CDR2 FQGTGA. The length of the CDR3 is 15 residues. Here the CDR3 reads CASSSSGGPADTQYF. Here the CDR3 DNA reads TGTGCCAGCAGCAGTAGCGGGGGGCCTGCAGATACGCAGTATTTT.

The gene calls are TRBV7-2 and TRBJ2-7; 7 bases align to TRBD1. Losses at the gene ends were 4 bases for V and 3 bases for J; bases not matched to a gene: 6. The CDR3 totals 14 residues. Germline CDR1 reads SGHTA; CDR2 reads FQGNSA. CDR3 nucleotide sequence: TGTGCCAGCAGCTCCGGGACAGATTACTACGAGCAGTACTTC. Translated, it gives CASSSGTDYYEQYF.

This clonotype was found a few times. The chain combines TRBV29-1 with TRBJ2-4; D assignment may be TRBD1 or TRBD2 (5 bases each). Germline V lookup: CDR1 SQVTM, CDR2 ANQGSEA. Trimming pared 6 bases from V and 1 base from J, leaving 7 bases between. The length of the CDR3 is 12 residues. This CDR3 is CSVGEAKNIQYF. CDR3 coding DNA: TGCAGCGTAGGGGAGGCCAAAAACATTCAGTACTTC.

In this sample, this clonotype turned up many times. This rearrangement joins TRBV5-1 to TRBJ2-7; 8 bases align to TRBD1. J gave up 0 bases and V 2 bases, and 4 bases lay outside the gene matches. This CDR3 is 15 amino acids long. Per germline, CDR1 SGHRS and CDR2 YFSETQ. CDR3 in DNA: TGCGCCAGCAGCTTATCGACAGGGGTCTCCTACGAGCAGTACTTC. Amino acids: CASSLSTGVSYEQYF.

In this sample, this clonotype turned up a few times. The chain carries TRBV7-8 and TRBJ2-5; D possibly matches TRBD1 or TRBD2 (5 bases each). CDR3 length equals 14 residues. Germline lookup yields CDR1 SGHVS and CDR2 FQNEAQ. V lost 5 bases and J lost 3, with 13 bases in between. Here the CDR3 DNA reads TGTGCCAGCAGCCCGCTGGGACCGGAAGAGACCCAGTACTTC. Amino acids: CASSPLGPEETQYF.

The sample holds a few counts of this clonotype. V gene TRBV4-1 combines with J gene TRBJ2-1; tentative D call: TRBD2 (5 bases). The CDR3 length is 15 residues. In germline, CDR1 is MGHRA, CDR2 YSYEKL. Deletions cut 0 bases from V and 0 bases from J, with 6 bases between. The CDR3 protein is CASSQEGSSYNEQFF. Here the CDR3 DNA reads TGCGCCAGCAGCCAAGAGGGGAGCTCCTACAATGAGCAGTTCTTC.

The chain is built from TRBV6-2 or TRBV6-3 and TRBJ2-3; a possible D gene is TRBD2 (6 bases). The length of the CDR3 is 15 residues. Trimming shortened V by 2 bases and J by 6 bases, and 15 bases separated the two germline ends. The germline gives CDR1 MNHEY, CDR2 SVGEGT. CDR3 in DNA: TGTGCCAGCAGTTACACGGAGGGAGTACCCGATACGCAGTATTTT. Translated: CASSYTEGVPDTQYF.

V gene TRBV18 combines with J gene TRBJ2-1; D is uncertain. Trimming took 2 bases from V and 0 from J, leaving 14 bases between them. The CDR3 consists of 17 residues. Germline V CDR1 and CDR2: KGHSH, LQKENI. DNA of the CDR3: TGTGCCAGCTCACCAGCAGAAGGGCAGAACTCCTACAATGAGCAGTTCTTC. Its protein product is CASSPAEGQNSYNEQFF. Full variable domain (rest looked up from reference TRBV18 and TRBJ2-1): NAGVMQNPRHLVRRRGQEARLRCSPMKGHSHVYWYRQLPEEGLKFMVYLQKENIIDESGMPKERFSAEFPKEGPSILRIQQVVRGDSAAYFCASSPAEGQNSYNEQFFGPGTRLTVL.

V gene TRBV6-1 combines with J gene TRBJ2-1; D gene uncertain. The length of the CDR3 is 14 residues. Germline V gene lookup returns CDR1 MNHNS and CDR2 SASEGT. V dropped 3 bases and J dropped 0 bases, with 6 bases sitting between them. DNA for the CDR3: TGTGCCAGCAGTGACCCAAACTCCTACAATGAGCAGTTCTTC. Encoded protein: CASSDPNSYNEQFF.

As to this clonotype: At one end, the junction sequence differs from germline, possibly due to a read error. This chain connects TRBV29-1 to TRBJ2-7; possibly TRBD1 for D (6 bases). This CDR3 is built from 13 residues. Germline CDR1 is SQVTM and CDR2 is ANQGSEA. The CDR3 nucleotides are TGCAGCGTTATTGGACAGAGCTCCAACGAGCAGTACTTC. This translates into CSVIGQSSNEQYF.

The J gene is TRBJ1-2, the V gene TRBV14; no reliable D call. Trimming shortened V by 1 base and J by 0 bases, and 12 bases separated the two germline ends. The CDR3 runs to 16 residues. In germline, CDR1 is SGHDN, CDR2 FVKESK. The DNA of the CDR3 is TGTGCCAGCAGCCAAGTCCATGGAATCGCTAACTATGGCTACACCTTC. This gives the protein CASSQVHGIANYGYTF.

A few counts support this clonotype. The chain joins TRBV4-1 to TRBJ2-1; tentative D call: TRBD1 (6 bases). The CDR3 is 13 amino acids. Germline V gene sequence: CDR1 MGHRA, CDR2 YSYEKL. Deletions cut 7 bases from V and 7 bases from J, with 14 bases between. The CDR3 nucleotides are TGCGCCAGCACCCCCGAAAGGGGGAATGAGCAGTTCTTC. Its protein is CASTPERGNEQFF.

The V and J genes are TRBV24-1 and TRBJ2-2; D is uncertain. Germline CDR1 is KGHDR and CDR2 is SFDVKD. The CDR3 consists of 14 residues. Trimming left V 0 bases short and J 1 base short, with 2 bases between. The CDR3 region is CATSDLQNTGELFF. DNA of the CDR3: TGTGCCACCAGTGATTTGCAGAACACCGGGGAGCTGTTTTTT.

The gene calls are TRBV5-5 and TRBJ1-2; TRBD1 matches at 7 bases. The germline CDR1 and CDR2 sequences are SGHKS and YYEKEE (reference sequence). V dropped 4 bases and J dropped 2; count of bases not matched to a gene: 14. The length of the CDR3 is 17 residues. For the CDR3, the DNA is TGTGCCAGCAGCGGGGGACAGCTCTTATATGGGAACTATGGCTACACCTTC. Protein: CASSGGQLLYGNYGYTF.

This clonotype has a single count. This chain joins TRBV19 and TRBJ2-1, with 14 bases lining up with TRBD2. Germline V gives CDR1 LNHDA, CDR2 SQIVND (reference sequence). Germline trimming cut 1 base from V and 16 bases from J; bases unmatched to any gene: 21. This CDR3 is built from 19 residues. In nucleotides, the CDR3 is TGTGCCAGTAGTATAGCCCATAAACCAGGACTAGCGGGGGGTACCTCATCATTCTTC. It specifies CASSIAHKPGLAGGTSSFF.

The J gene is TRBJ1-1, the V gene TRBV29-1, with 7 positions matching TRBD1. The CDR3 contains 13 residues. Germline assignment: CDR1 SQVTM and CDR2 ANQGSEA. The J segment lost 7 bases and the V segment lost 5 bases, leaving 10 bases of the junction unmatched. This CDR3 reads CSVSDREYGEAFF. For the CDR3, the DNA is TGCAGCGTTTCCGACAGGGAGTATGGTGAAGCTTTCTTT.

This clonotype has just a few counts. The V gene is TRBV27, the J gene TRBJ2-1; TRBD2 matches at 8 bases. Germline loops: CDR1 MNHEY, CDR2 SMNVEV (reference sequence). The CDR3 is made up of 15 amino acids. Trimming removed 8 bases from V and 8 bases from J; junction bases left unmatched: 14. CDR3 sequence: CASLPSAGGLYEQFF. The CDR3 nucleotides are TGTGCCAGCCTACCGTCGGCGGGAGGATTGTATGAGCAGTTCTTC.

This chain connects TRBV27 to TRBJ2-1; no reliable D call. The CDR3 is 14 residues long. V was cut by 3 bases and J by 4 bases, with 10 bases left in between. Germline loops: CDR1 MNHEY, CDR2 SMNVEV (reference sequence). The CDR3 region is CASSFQQSYNEQFF. In DNA, the CDR3 is TGTGCCAGCAGTTTCCAGCAATCGTACAATGAGCAGTTCTTC.

This clonotype was observed a few times. The rearrangement links TRBV18 to TRBJ1-1; TRBD1 might be the D (5 bases). The V end was cut by 5 bases, the J end by 7 bases, with 11 bases between. This CDR3 comprises 12 residues. CDR1 and CDR2 from the germline V gene are KGHSH and LQKENI. The CDR3 loop reads CASSSGGNEAFF. The CDR3 DNA follows: TGTGCCAGCTCATCTGGGGGGAATGAAGCTTTCTTT.

This clonotype has only a few counts. The chain recombines TRBV4-1 with TRBJ2-7, with a possible D match to TRBD2 (5 bases). The germline V gene has CDR1 MGHRA and CDR2 YSYEKL. The V end lost 4 bases, the J end lost 5 bases, and 15 bases lay between the germline ends. This CDR3 has 14 amino acids. The CDR3 region is CASSPWRYSDEQYF. CDR3 DNA: TGCGCCAGCAGCCCTTGGAGGTATTCGGACGAGCAGTACTTC.

This clonotype has more than one count but fewer than ten. This chain connects TRBV12-3 or TRBV12-4 to TRBJ2-1; tentative D call: TRBD1 (6 bases). The CDR3 extends over 15 amino acids. V shed 7 bases and J shed 7 bases, with 20 bases lying between them. For the CDR3, the DNA is TGTGCCAGCAATCCAGGGGCGATTCTAGGTAATGAGCAGTTCTTC. Protein sequence: CASNPGAILGNEQFF.

The gene calls are TRBV7-6 and TRBJ2-1; TRBD2 matches at 9 bases. The CDR3 contains 16 residues. CDR1 is SGHVS and CDR2 is FNYEAQ in the germline V gene. Trimming cost V 0 bases and J 4 bases; bases outside gene matches: 4. CDR3 amino acids: CASSLATSGYYNEQFF. The CDR3 bases are TGTGCCAGCAGCTTAGCGACTAGCGGATATTACAATGAGCAGTTCTTC.

This clonotype was seen a handful of times. This chain links TRBV6-5 with TRBJ2-2; the match to TRBD1 covers 7 bases. This CDR3 comprises 17 residues. The V segment lost 5 bases and the J segment 6 bases; nucleotides outside the gene matches: 15. Germline CDR1 is MNHEY and CDR2 is SVGAGI. CDR3 DNA: TGTGCCAGCAGTCAACTCCGCGACAGGGTGGGCGCCGGGGAGCTGTTTTTT. Its protein product is CASSQLRDRVGAGELFF.

This clonotype has more than one count but fewer than ten. The rearrangement joins TRBV19 to TRBJ1-2; possibly TRBD1 for D (5 bases). Trimming stripped 3 bases from V and 4 bases from J, with 12 bases between. Germline V CDR1 and CDR2: LNHDA, SQIVND (reference sequence). The CDR3 runs to 14 residues. The CDR3 protein is CASSMDTRGYGYTF. As DNA, the CDR3 is TGTGCCAGTAGTATGGACACCCGAGGCTATGGCTACACCTTC.

The chain employs TRBV6-5 and TRBJ1-2; D is unresolved. The CDR3 has 13 residues. V lost 3 bases and J lost 3, with 8 bases in between. Per germline, CDR1 MNHEY and CDR2 SVGAGI. For the CDR3, the DNA is TGTGCCAGCAGTTATCACGAGGACTATGGCTACACCTTC. This gives the protein CASSYHEDYGYTF.